The entry below gives a single T cell receptor (beta chain) sequence along with its context. The antigen is not known. The DNA input per sorted-subset replicate PCR was roughly 210 ng, corresponding to 25,000 to 35,000 T cell genomes. Here immunoSEQ multiplex PCR was the method, and the copy in TCRdb shows in-frame clones only, minus some. The data contain some 500,000 clones, roughly 95% of them singletons. The data derive from a study of shared clonotypes between healthy human individuals. Study summary: Donors had three CD4 naive, three CD4 memory, two CD8 naive and one CD8 memory plate apiece. General observations from the study: Sequencing depth was a factor that was expected to affect clonotype sharing among donors.

The CDR3 has 15 amino acids. Per germline, CDR1 SGHNT and CDR2 YENEEA. V lost 5 bases and J lost 2, with 13 bases in between. Only Caucasian adults living in Nashville, Tennessee made up the donor group. The sample taken for sequencing was naive CD4+ T cells sorted from blood. Sample subset: CD45RA+ positively selected. This sequence joins TRBV11-3 and TRBJ2-1; D gene uncertain. This clonotype was obtained from a young woman in good health. The DNA for the CDR3 is TGTGCCAGCAGCATAAGACTGGGGACCTACAATGAGCAGTTCTTC. Protein sequence: CASSIRLGTYNEQFF.